The 14 T cell receptor beta chains below all came from one sample that was sequenced in a study of blood T cells in healthy people across ages. Then a second PCR, running about 7 to 11 cycles, was carried out with a sample-barcoded 5' primer and a J-beta primer mix. One entry per CDR3 protein, called by TCRdb with MiXCR from the 5' RACE reads. The sample carries roughly 800,000 distinct CDR3 sequences, nearly 60% recorded once. Sequencing used blood. All receptors derive from a man under 40 in good health.

The chain employs TRBV6-6 and TRBJ2-3; 7 nucleotides align to TRBD2. Germline V gene lookup returns CDR1 MNHNY and CDR2 SVGAGI (reference sequence). CDR3 length equals 16 residues. The V segment lost 2 bases and the J segment 0 bases; nucleotides outside the gene matches: 5. The CDR3 loop is CASSYQAGTSTDTQYF. The CDR3 DNA reads TGTGCCAGCAGTTACCAAGCGGGAACGAGCACAGATACGCAGTATTTT.

The chain uses TRBV6-1 and TRBJ2-1, with 10 nucleotides matching TRBD2. The CDR3 consists of 19 residues. Germline CDR1 MNHNS, CDR2 SASEGT. V gave up 0 bases and J gave up 0 bases; unmatched junction bases: 8. The CDR3 DNA follows: TGTGCCAGCAGTGAAGCGAGTGGACTAGCGGACAGCTCCTACAATGAGCAGTTCTTC. Protein sequence: CASSEASGLADSSYNEQFF.

The rearrangement joins TRBV6-5 to TRBJ1-5, with TRBD1 matching over 10 bases. Germline loops: CDR1 MNHEY, CDR2 SVGAGI. CDR3 length: 16 residues. The V segment lost 5 bases and the J segment 7 bases; nucleotides outside the gene matches: 11. DNA for the CDR3: TGTGCCAGCAGTCGATGGAGCGGGACAGGGGAACAGCCCCAGCATTTT. Amino acid sequence: CASSRWSGTGEQPQHF.

This rearrangement joins TRBV7-2 to TRBJ1-2, with D hard to call. Between the trimmed V and J ends, which lost 3 bases and 8 bases, there was a span of 7 bases. The CDR3 loop spans 11 amino acids. Per the germline V gene, CDR1 is SGHTA and CDR2 is FQGNSA. Written as DNA, the CDR3 is TGTGCCAGCAGCTTTTTCCGGGGCTACACCTTC. It translates to CASSFFRGYTF.

V usage is TRBV29-1 and J usage is TRBJ1-1; the match to TRBD1 covers 10 bases. The CDR3 is 12 residues long. Per the germline V gene, CDR1 is SQVTM and CDR2 is ANQGSEA. The V segment lost 7 bases and the J segment 9 bases; nucleotides outside the gene matches: 8. The CDR3 DNA is TGCAGCGCCGGGGACAGGGGCTTCCAAGCTTTCTTT. Translation gives CSAGDRGFQAFF.

The chain employs TRBV7-9 and TRBJ2-5; the D gene is possibly TRBD2 (5 bases). CDR1 and CDR2 from the germline V gene are SEHNR and FQNEAQ (reference sequence). The CDR3 runs 17 residues. The V gene lost 1 base and the J gene lost 4 bases, with 19 bases spanning the gap. CDR3 sequence (DNA): TGTGCCAGCAGCTTAGAGGCTAGCACCTGGTTCGTAGAGACCCAGTACTTC. Amino acid sequence: CASSLEASTWFVETQYF.

CDR3 protein: CASSVGQGGFYNEQFF. CDR3 DNA sequence: TGTGCCAGCAGCGTAGGACAGGGGGGGTTTTACAATGAGCAGTTCTTC. The V gene is TRBV9, the J gene TRBJ2-1; 9 bases line up with TRBD1. CDR1 and CDR2 (germline): SGDLS, YYNGEE. The CDR3 sequence is 16 residues long. V lost 0 bases to trimming and J lost 4 bases; unmatched junction nucleotides: 5.

This clonotype was recorded a few times. V gene TRBV4-2 combines with J gene TRBJ1-2; a possible D gene is TRBD1 (5 bases). The germline V and J ends were trimmed by 1 base and 7 bases, with 13 bases remaining between them. This CDR3 spans 14 amino acids. CDR1 and CDR2 (germline): LGHNA, YNFKEQ. CDR3 sequence reads: CASSQVGDGVGYTF. The CDR3 bases are TGTGCCAGCAGCCAAGTAGGGGACGGAGTTGGCTACACCTTC.

This clonotype was seen more than once but under ten times. This chain connects TRBV28 to TRBJ2-7; D gene unclear. V was pared by 4 bases and J by 3 bases, with 7 bases between. Germline values: CDR1 MDHEN, CDR2 SYDVKM. The CDR3 runs to 12 residues. The chain's CDR3 is CASSSVYYEQYF. CDR3 coding DNA: TGTGCCAGCAGTTCCGTATACTACGAGCAGTACTTC.

A few counts support this clonotype. The V gene is TRBV7-6, the J gene TRBJ2-7; D is possibly TRBD1 (6 bases). Trimming left V 3 bases short and J 2 bases short, with 11 bases between. The length of the CDR3 is 14 residues. Germline V gene data show CDR1 as SGHVS and CDR2 as FNYEAQ. The CDR3 loop is CASSFGTSPYEQYF. Written as DNA, the CDR3 is TGTGCCAGCAGCTTCGGGACAAGTCCCTACGAGCAGTACTTC.

The chain recombines TRBV7-9 with TRBJ1-1; D is ambiguous. V was pared by 0 bases and J by 10 bases, with 6 bases between. CDR3 length equals 11 residues. Per germline, CDR1 SEHNR and CDR2 FQNEAQ (reference sequence). CDR3 coding DNA: TGTGCCAGCAGCTTAGCGCAAGTAGCTTTCTTT. This gives the protein CASSLAQVAFF.

CDR3 DNA sequence: TGTGCCAGCAGCTCGATGGGACTACGGTACTCCTACAATGAGCAGTTCTTC. Protein sequence: CASSSMGLRYSYNEQFF. This chain uses TRBV7-2 with TRBJ2-1; 7 bases line up with TRBD2. This CDR3 region has 17 residues. Losses at the gene ends were 4 bases for V and 0 bases for J; bases not matched to a gene: 9. Germline V lookup: CDR1 SGHTA, CDR2 FQGNSA.

The table lists this clonotype with a few counts. The V gene is TRBV29-1, the J gene TRBJ2-7; TRBD2 is a possible D gene (5 bases). The CDR3 contains 13 residues. Germline CDR1 and CDR2: SQVTM and ANQGSEA. V lost 3 bases, J lost 3 bases, and 12 bases lay in between. This CDR3 reads CSVDRDNGYEQYF. The DNA of the CDR3 is TGCAGCGTTGATCGGGATAACGGCTACGAGCAGTACTTC.

This clonotype turned up a few times. The V call is TRBV5-4, the J call TRBJ1-6; D not resolved. Germline V gives CDR1 SGHNT, CDR2 YYREEE (reference sequence). The CDR3 consists of 14 residues. V lost 4 bases, J lost 5 bases, and 10 bases lay in between. The CDR3 nucleotides are TGTGCCAGCAGCGTGGACGCCGATAATTCACCCCTCCACTTT. Its protein is CASSVDADNSPLHF. Filled out from reference TRBV5-4 and TRBJ1-6, the complete variable domain reads ETGVTQSPTHLIKTRGQQVTLRCSSQSGHNTVSWYQQALGQGPQFIFQYYREEENGRGNFPPRFSGLQFPNYSSELNVNALELDDSALYLCASSVDADNSPLHFGNGTRLTVT.